These T cell receptor beta chains were read from a single sample in a study of blood T cell repertoires in COVID-19. The protocol was immunoSEQ multiplex PCR, while the TCRdb copy is restricted to in-frame clones and leaves out a portion. The sample records 90,000 to 130,000 clones, 65% to 85% being singletons. What was sequenced was peripheral blood. These receptors originate from a woman in her 70s with acute or convalescent COVID-19. Both conserved end residues are part of each CDR3. The D gene is left open where the match is weak. Clone size appears in some rows only: once, few, many, or a class for an expanded clone.

J | V | size | D | CDR3 | DNA
TRBJ1-5 | TRBV15 | NA | NA | CATSPPQGNQPQHF | TGTGCCACCAGCCCACCTCAGGGAAATCAGCCCCAGCATTTT
TRBJ1-2 | TRBV7-8 | NA | TRBD1 | CASSYLRDRRANYGYTF | TGTGCCAGCAGCTACCTCCGGGACAGGCGCGCTAACTATGGCTACACCTTC
TRBJ1-6 | TRBV2 | NA | NA | CASSEIGVNSPLHF | TGTGCCAGCAGTGAAATAGGGGTTAATTCACCCCTCCACTTT
TRBJ2-3 | TRBV30 | NA | NA | CAWHGANTDTQYF | TGTGCCTGGCATGGGGCTAACACAGATACGCAGTATTTT
TRBJ1-6 | TRBV2 | NA | NA | CASSVSENSPLHF | TGTGCCAGCAGTGTATCGGAGAATTCACCCCTCCACTTT
TRBJ1-6 | TRBV2 | NA | TRBD1 | CASSSVTGGPSPLHF | TGTGCCAGCAGTTCAGTGACAGGGGGACCTTCACCCCTCCACTTT
TRBJ1-2 | TRBV18 | NA | NA | CASLGSGVNYGYTF | TGTGCCAGCTTGGGAAGCGGGGTTAACTATGGCTACACCTTC
TRBJ1-2 | TRBV28 | NA | NA | CASNPGLQNYGYTF | TGTGCCAGCAATCCGGGACTCCAAAACTATGGCTACACCTTC
TRBJ1-4 | TRBV11-2 | NA | NA | CASSFAGGDEKLFF | TGTGCCAGCAGCTTCGCGGGGGGGGATGAAAAACTGTTTTTT
TRBJ2-3 | TRBV5-1 | few | TRBD2 | CASSGGSGGSSGTQYF | TGCGCCAGCAGCGGGGGCAGCGGGGGCTCCTCCGGCACGCAGTATTTT
TRBJ1-5 | TRBV6-1 | NA | NA | CASSEGGSLSNQPQHF | TGTGCCAGCAGTGAAGGGGGCAGTCTCTCCAATCAGCCCCAGCATTTT
TRBJ1-6 | TRBV18 | NA | TRBD1 | CASSPNRGGAYNSPLHF | TGTGCCAGCTCACCGAACAGGGGAGGTGCCTATAATTCACCCCTCCACTTT
TRBJ1-1 | TRBV5-1 | NA | NA | CASSFEVDTEAFF | TGCGCCAGCAGCTTCGAGGTGGACACTGAAGCTTTCTTT
TRBJ2-1 | TRBV29-1 | NA | TRBD2 | CSAAAGGWDEQFF | TGCAGCGCCGCCGCGGGGGGATGGGATGAGCAGTTCTTC
TRBJ2-7 | TRBV11-2 | NA | NA | CASSFLTLGGYEQYF | TGTGCCAGCAGCTTCCTGACCCTGGGGGGCTACGAGCAGTACTTC
TRBJ2-1 | TRBV11-2 | NA | TRBD2 | CASSKRLAGGGNEQFF | TGTGCCAGCAGCAAACGACTAGCGGGAGGTGGGAATGAGCAGTTCTTC
TRBJ1-2 | TRBV15 | NA | TRBD1 | CATSGGQNYGYTF | TGTGCCACCAGCGGGGGACAGAACTATGGCTACACCTTC
TRBJ2-1 | TRBV9 | NA | NA | CASSVDMRTNEQFF | TGTGCCAGCAGCGTAGATATGCGAACCAATGAGCAGTTCTTC
TRBJ2-7 | TRBV4-2 | NA | TRBD1 | CASSRRRTGDDEQYF | TGTGCCAGCAGCCGACGACGGACAGGGGACGACGAGCAGTACTTC
TRBJ2-1 | TRBV6-6 | once | TRBD2 | CASQTSGGYNEQFF | TGTGCCAGTCAGACTAGCGGGGGGTACAATGAGCAGTTCTTC
TRBJ2-3 | TRBV5-4 | once | NA | CASSPRLTGGDTQYF | TGTGCCAGCAGCCCTCGACTGACTGGAGGAGATACGCAGTATTTT
TRBJ2-7 | TRBV5-1 | NA | TRBD1 | CASSLDRSYEQYF | TGCGCCAGCAGCCTGGACAGGTCCTACGAGCAGTACTTC
TRBJ1-6 | TRBV10-3 | NA | NA | CAISDRDSPLHF | TGTGCCATCAGTGACAGGGATTCACCCCTCCACTTT
TRBJ1-4 | TRBV27 | many | NA | CASSWGGGNEKLFF | TGTGCCAGCAGTTGGGGAGGAGGGAATGAAAAACTGTTTTTT
TRBJ1-1 | TRBV6-5 | NA | TRBD1 | CASSPATGGGEAFF | TGTGCCAGCAGCCCCGCCACAGGGGGTGGTGAAGCTTTCTTT
TRBJ2-5 | TRBV7-8 | NA | NA | CASSLAGGSETQYF | TGTGCCAGCAGCTTAGCGGGGGGATCAGAGACCCAGTACTTC
TRBJ2-7 | TRBV24-1 | NA | NA | CATSDFNGQLKHEQYF | TGTGCCACCAGTGATTTTAATGGACAGTTGAAACACGAGCAGTACTTC
TRBJ2-7 | TRBV28 | NA | TRBD2 | CASSFSSGEQYF | TGTGCCAGCAGTTTTTCTAGCGGCGAGCAGTACTTC
TRBJ1-5 | TRBV2 | NA | NA | CASSEVRDQPQHF | TGTGCCAGCAGTGAAGTGAGAGATCAGCCCCAGCATTTT
TRBJ2-2 | TRBV14 | NA | NA | CASSPGAFGELFF | TGTGCCAGCAGCCCAGGGGCGTTCGGGGAGCTGTTTTTT
TRBJ1-1 | TRBV19 | NA | TRBD1 | CASSYQGVAAFF | TGTGCCAGTAGTTACCAGGGGGTGGCCGCTTTCTTT
TRBJ1-2 | TRBV6-1 | NA | TRBD1 | CASSGRQGAPRSYGYTF | TGTGCCAGCAGTGGCAGACAGGGGGCGCCTAGATCCTATGGCTACACCTTC
TRBJ2-2 | TRBV5-6 | NA | TRBD1 | CASSPQGRETGELFF | TGTGCCAGCAGCCCACAGGGGAGAGAGACCGGGGAGCTGTTTTTT
TRBJ1-1 | TRBV12-3/TRBV12-4 | NA | NA | CASSFLTEAFF | TGTGCCAGCAGTTTCCTTACTGAAGCTTTCTTT
TRBJ2-1 | TRBV7-3 | NA | TRBD2 | CASSPQAGGFNEQFF | TGTGCCAGCAGCCCCCAAGCGGGGGGGTTTAATGAGCAGTTCTTC
TRBJ2-5 | TRBV19 | NA | NA | CASSEGGETQYF | TGTGCCAGTAGCGAAGGGGGAGAGACCCAGTACTTC
TRBJ1-4 | TRBV3-1/TRBV3-2 | NA | NA | CASSPLNGDEKLFF | TGTGCCAGCAGTCCCCTGAACGGGGATGAAAAACTGTTTTTT
TRBJ2-1 | TRBV9 | once | TRBD1 | CASSQESGQGLQRGYNEQFF | TGTGCCAGCAGCCAGGAGTCGGGACAGGGCCTTCAAAGGGGATACAATGAGCAGTTCTTC
TRBJ2-7 | TRBV13 | NA | TRBD1 | CASSPRDRGQEQYF | TGTGCCAGCAGCCCCAGGGACAGGGGGCAGGAGCAGTACTTC
TRBJ2-7 | TRBV28 | NA | NA | CASSWPGRAGYEQYF | TGTGCCAGCAGCTGGCCGGGAAGGGCGGGCTACGAGCAGTACTTC
TRBJ2-3 | TRBV6-5 | NA | NA | CASSYGQGGNTQYF | TGTGCCAGCAGTTATGGACAGGGAGGGAATACGCAGTATTTT
TRBJ1-2 | TRBV6-5 | few | TRBD1 | CASSYGTGAFYGYTF | TGTGCCAGCAGTTACGGGACAGGGGCCTTCTATGGCTACACCTTC
TRBJ1-2 | TRBV6-2/TRBV6-3 | NA | NA | CASSYEGSYGYTF | TGTGCCAGCAGTTACGAGGGCTCGTATGGCTACACCTTC
TRBJ2-1 | TRBV6-5 | NA | NA | CASSYRRETYNEQFF | TGTGCCAGCAGTTACCGTCGGGAGACCTACAATGAGCAGTTCTTC
TRBJ2-5 | TRBV7-3 | NA | NA | CASSQTSGETQYF | TGTGCCAGCAGCCAAACTAGTGGAGAGACCCAGTACTTC
TRBJ2-2 | TRBV19 | NA | TRBD1 | CASSKQGITGELFF | TGTGCCAGTAGTAAACAGGGGATCACCGGGGAGCTGTTTTTT
TRBJ1-5 | TRBV27 | NA | TRBD1 | CATTGTALSNQPQHF | TGTGCCACCACCGGGACAGCACTTTCCAATCAGCCCCAGCATTTT
TRBJ2-7 | TRBV28 | NA | TRBD2 | CASSLWTSGSYEQYF | TGTGCCAGCAGTTTATGGACTAGCGGGAGCTACGAGCAGTACTTC
TRBJ2-7 | TRBV5-4 | NA | TRBD1 | CASSFGQASSYEQYF | TGTGCCAGCAGTTTCGGACAGGCCAGCTCCTACGAGCAGTACTTC
TRBJ1-4 | TRBV12-5 | NA | NA | CASAPRPLNEKLFF | TGTGCTAGTGCGCCCAGGCCGCTAAATGAAAAACTGTTTTTT